This TCR beta chain was sequenced in a study of graft-versus-host responses after intestinal transplantation. The trim removed 5 bases at V and 2 bases at J, leaving 3 bases unmatched. Per germline, CDR1 SEHNR and CDR2 FQNEAQ (reference sequence). CDR3 length: 14 amino acids. This table comes from immunoSEQ multiplex PCR, and its TCRdb copy is limited to in-frame clones, with some not included. The sample consists of some 84,000 clones, approximately 78% of them appearing once. This clone was found once. Antigen unknown. Findings and limits, study-wide: Researchers found GvH clones in recipient marrow, and some showed up first in ileum or blood.

The chain carries TRBV7-9 and TRBJ1-3; 7 bases line up with TRBD1. The TCR sequence derives from a human donor who received an intestinal transplant. The sequencing used unstimulated CD4+ T cells sorted from spleen or lymph node cells, collected before intestinal transplant. The CDR3 protein is CASSLTGPGNTIYF. The CDR3 nucleotides are TGTGCCAGCAGCCTGACAGGGCCTGGAAACACCATATATTTT. Looking up the rest from reference TRBV7-9 and TRBJ1-3 gives the full variable domain: DTGVSQNPRHKITKRGQNVTFRCDPISEHNRLYWYRQTLGQGPEFLTYFQNEAQLEKSRLLSDRFSAERPKGSFSTLEIQRTEQGDSAMYLCASSLTGPGNTIYFGEGSWLTVV.